The T cell receptor beta chain under discussion was sequenced for a study of blood T cells in healthy people across ages. Broader study findings: The study could not conclusively compare naive and antigen-experienced cells, given its unsorted PBMCs.

The V gene lost 6 bases and the J gene lost 2 bases, with 18 bases spanning the gap. This CDR3 is built from 16 residues. The germline gives CDR1 SNHLY, CDR2 FYNNEI. It was with a sample-barcoded 5' primer and a J-beta primer mix that a second PCR of roughly 6 to 12 cycles was run. TCRdb fed the 5' RACE reads into MiXCR, producing one record per CDR3 protein. In the table there are more than 900,000 distinct CDR3 sequences, around 29% of which are singletons. This clonotype showed up just a few times. As yet, its antigen is unknown. The sample was also linked to a second study, of T cells of mothers and their children.

Sequencing was carried out using blood. This chain uses TRBV2 with TRBJ2-3; no firm D call. This sequence was found in a woman in her 40s in good health. CDR3 region: CASSATPYKTTDTQYF. The CDR3 DNA sequence: TGTGCCAGCAGCGCGACACCCTATAAGACCACAGATACGCAGTATTTT. Based on the CDR3 plus reference TRBV2 and TRBJ2-3, the full variable domain is EPEVTQTPSHQVTQMGQEVILRCVPISNHLYFYWYRQILGQKVEFLVSFYNNEISEKSEIFDDQFSVERPDGSNFTLKIRSTKLEDSAMYFCASSATPYKTTDTQYFGPGTRLTVL.